The text below deals with one T cell receptor (beta chain). Its antigen is undetermined. This entry belongs to a study of T cell responses to AZD1222 COVID-19 vaccine. The table came from immunoSEQ multiplex PCR; TCRdb's copy has only in-frame clones and leaves some out. The sample includes tens of thousands of clones, around 90% of them seen just once. Notes on the study in general: Baseline serostatus was positive in only a handful of AZD1222 recipients. Reportedly, nearly half the spike-specific TCRs target unmutated variant regions. The donor cohort was predominantly white British with a female majority, and clonal diversity may have been underestimated.

Looked up from germline, CDR1 is SGHTA and CDR2 is FQGNSA. The CDR3 extends over 16 amino acids. Between the trimmed V and J ends, which lost 2 bases and 6 bases, there was a span of 17 bases. The receptor comes from an adult who received the AZD1222 COVID-19 vaccine. The chain uses TRBV7-2 and TRBJ1-5, with unresolved D. This sample comprised peripheral blood, obtained 28 days after the second AZD1222 dose. Here the CDR3 reads CASSLPGLRETQPQHF. In nucleotides, the CDR3 is TGTGCCAGCAGCTTACCGGGTTTGAGGGAAACTCAGCCCCAGCATTTT.